Following are 10 T cell receptor beta chains from one sample sequenced in a study of blood T cell repertoires in COVID-19. Clones were read by immunoSEQ multiplex PCR, and TCRdb kept only the in-frame ones, dropping some. The sample carries fewer than 200,000 clones, 79% recorded once. Input material: peripheral blood. These receptors were obtained from a woman aged 60-70 years with COVID-19, enrolled during active disease.

V gene TRBV10-2 combines with J gene TRBJ2-7; D unclear. The V end was cut by 2 bases, the J end by 6 bases, with 8 bases between. The length of the CDR3 is 12 residues. The germline V gene has CDR1 WSHSY and CDR2 SAAADI. CDR3 residues: CASSEGSREQYV. The CDR3 nucleotides read TGCGCCAGCAGTGAGGGCAGTCGCGAGCAGTACGTC.

The chain combines TRBV2 with TRBJ1-3; no firm D call. The CDR3 is 15 amino acids. Trimming cost V 7 bases and J 0 bases, with 13 bases left between them. Germline V CDR1 and CDR2: SNHLY, FYNNEI. This CDR3 is CASIPLLFSGNTIYF. CDR3 DNA: TGTGCCAGCATTCCCCTCCTTTTCTCTGGAAACACCATATATTTT. The complete variable domain, with remaining parts taken from reference TRBV2 and TRBJ1-3, reads EPEVTQTPSHQVTQMGQEVILRCVPISNHLYFYWYRQILGQKVEFLVSFYNNEISEKSEIFDDQFSVERPDGSNFTLKIRSTKLEDSAMYFCASIPLLFSGNTIYFGEGSWLTVV.

This clone was observed once. V gene TRBV5-1 combines with J gene TRBJ2-2, with TRBD2 matching 10 bases. The CDR3 is 16 residues long. Germline loops: CDR1 SGHRS, CDR2 YFSETQ. V was clipped by 3 bases and J by 6 bases; unmatched bases: 8. CDR3 residues: CASSSTAGGPSGELFF. The CDR3 nucleotides are TGCGCCAGCAGCTCCACAGCGGGGGGGCCCTCCGGGGAGCTGTTTTTT.

V usage is TRBV3-1 (or the pseudogene TRBV3-2) and J usage is TRBJ1-2, with TRBD1 as a possible D gene (6 bases). With 2 bases removed from V and 3 bases from J, the gap between germline ends came to 13 bases. The germline V gene has CDR1 LGHDT and CDR2 YNNKEL (reference sequence). This CDR3 has 15 amino acids. CDR3 DNA sequence: TGTGCCAGCAGCCAAACCCAGGGGCCAGACTATGGCTACACCTTC. Amino acids: CASSQTQGPDYGYTF.

Details on this clone: This sample includes further DNA sequences coding for the same CDR3. V is TRBV30 and J is TRBJ1-2; D is possibly TRBD1 (6 bases). The CDR3 sequence is 15 residues long. Germline CDR1 reads GTSNPN; CDR2 reads SVGIG (reference sequence). The V end lost 3 bases, the J end lost 5 bases, and 19 bases lay between the germline ends. CDR3 region: CAWRGVGAGAYGYTF. The CDR3, as DNA: TGTGCCTGGAGGGGGGTGGGCGCGGGGGCTTATGGCTACACCTTC.

The chain links TRBV7-3 to TRBJ2-3, with D unresolved. This CDR3 region has 14 residues. The V end was cut by 3 bases, the J end by 2 bases, with 9 bases between. The V gene's germline CDR1 is SGHTA and CDR2 FQGTGA. CDR3 sequence: CASSFSRPTDTQYF. The CDR3 DNA is TGTGCCAGCAGCTTCTCGCGGCCCACAGATACGCAGTATTTT. The whole variable domain, filled in from reference TRBV7-3 and TRBJ2-3, reads GAGVSQTPSNKVTEKGKYVELRCDPISGHTALYWYRQSLGQGPEFLIYFQGTGAADDSGLPNDRFFAVRPEGSVSTLKIQRTERGDSAVYLCASSFSRPTDTQYFGPGTRLTVL.

The V gene is TRBV29-1, the J gene TRBJ2-5; 8 bases fit TRBD1. Germline CDR1 and CDR2: SQVTM and ANQGSEA. This CDR3 has 13 residues. V lost 4 bases, J lost 5 bases, and 6 bases stayed unmatched. The CDR3 DNA reads as TGCAGCGTTGTTCCAGGGGGCTACGAGACCCAGTACTTC. It is translated as CSVVPGGYETQYF.

J is TRBJ2-2 and V is TRBV27; perhaps TRBD2 as D (5 bases). CDR3 size: 10 residues. The germline V gene has CDR1 MNHEY and CDR2 SMNVEV (reference sequence). Trimming stripped 9 bases from V and 7 bases from J, with 6 bases between. CDR3 loop: CARGGGELFF. CDR3 DNA sequence: TGTGCCAGAGGAGGCGGGGAGCTGTTTTTT.

This chain connects TRBV5-1 to TRBJ1-2; tentative D call: TRBD1 (5 bases). Germline lookup yields CDR1 SGHRS and CDR2 YFSETQ. The CDR3 is 13 amino acids. Trimming removed 0 bases at V and 3 bases at J, with 6 bases between. CDR3 nucleotide sequence: TGCGCCAGCAGCTTGGGCAGGGACTATGGCTACACCTTC. Translating it yields CASSLGRDYGYTF. Full variable domain (remainder filled in from reference TRBV5-1 and TRBJ1-2): KAGVTQTPRYLIKTRGQQVTLSCSPISGHRSVSWYQQTPGQGLQFLFEYFSETQRNKGNFPGRFSGRQFSNSRSEMNVSTLELGDSALYLCASSLGRDYGYTFGSGTRLTVV.

The V and J genes are TRBV5-4 and TRBJ2-3, with a weak D call TRBD1 (6 bases). Trimming removed 1 base at V and 2 bases at J, with 8 bases between. The germline V gene has CDR1 SGHNT and CDR2 YYREEE (reference sequence). The CDR3 runs 14 residues. CDR3 nucleotide sequence: TGTGCCAGCAGCTTGACAGGGCCCACAGATACGCAGTATTTT. Translation gives CASSLTGPTDTQYF.